Sequencing of this T cell receptor beta chain was carried out in a study of blood T cell repertoires in COVID-19. The overall study: Sources were T cells, B-cell-depleted T cells, or PBMCs; the material itself was cDNA or gDNA.

As processed by the authors: Estimated nucleated cell counts came from reference gene primer amplification. Clones were sequenced by immunoSEQ multiplex PCR, and TCRdb holds only the in-frame ones, with some missing. V, J and clone size reflect that table, while D and trimming were determined from the DNA. The data contain hundreds of thousands of clones, approximately 89% of them singletons. Recruitment covered about two dozen US areas and drew participants whose ages spanned roughly 18 to 90 years. This clone was detected only once. Looked up from germline, CDR1 is MDHEN and CDR2 is SYDVKM. The CDR3 length is 13 residues. V lost 5 bases and J lost 12; bases outside the gene matches: 9.

This TCR derives from a woman in her 30s with acute COVID-19. The sample comprised PBMCs or T cells enriched from blood (not recorded which). The chain uses TRBV28 and TRBJ1-1; 10 bases fit TRBD1. The DNA for the CDR3 is TGTGCCAGCAGTCCATTGACAGGGGGCCTTCCTTTCTTT. It codes for CASSPLTGGLPFF.